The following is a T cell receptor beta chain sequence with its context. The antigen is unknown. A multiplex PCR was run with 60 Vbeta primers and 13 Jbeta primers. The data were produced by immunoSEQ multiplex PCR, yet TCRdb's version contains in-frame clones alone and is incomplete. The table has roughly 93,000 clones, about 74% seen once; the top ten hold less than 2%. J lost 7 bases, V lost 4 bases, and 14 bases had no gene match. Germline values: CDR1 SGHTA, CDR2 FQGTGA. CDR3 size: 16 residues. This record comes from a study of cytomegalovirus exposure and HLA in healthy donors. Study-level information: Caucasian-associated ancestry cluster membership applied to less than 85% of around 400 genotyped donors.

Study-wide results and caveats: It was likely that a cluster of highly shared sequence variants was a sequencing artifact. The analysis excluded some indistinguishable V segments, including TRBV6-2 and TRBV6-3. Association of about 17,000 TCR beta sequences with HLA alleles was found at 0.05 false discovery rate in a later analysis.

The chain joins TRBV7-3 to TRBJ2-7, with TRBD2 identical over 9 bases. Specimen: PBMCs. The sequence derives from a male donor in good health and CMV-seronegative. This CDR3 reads CASSSRGGTSPGEQYF. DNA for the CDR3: TGTGCCAGCAGCTCCAGGGGCGGGACTAGCCCGGGGGAGCAGTACTTC.